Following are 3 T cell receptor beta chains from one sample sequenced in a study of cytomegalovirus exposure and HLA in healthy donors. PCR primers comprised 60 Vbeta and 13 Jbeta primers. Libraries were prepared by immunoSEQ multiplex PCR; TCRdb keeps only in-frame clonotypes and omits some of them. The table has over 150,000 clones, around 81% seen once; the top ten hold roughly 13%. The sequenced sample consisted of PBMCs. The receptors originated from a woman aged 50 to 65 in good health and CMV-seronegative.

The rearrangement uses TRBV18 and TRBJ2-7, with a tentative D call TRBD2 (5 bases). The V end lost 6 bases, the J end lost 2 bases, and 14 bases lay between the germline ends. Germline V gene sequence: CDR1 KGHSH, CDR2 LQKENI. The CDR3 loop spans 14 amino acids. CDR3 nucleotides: TGTGCCAGCTCCCTGGCCGGGGTTACCTACGAGCAGTACTTC. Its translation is CASSLAGVTYEQYF.

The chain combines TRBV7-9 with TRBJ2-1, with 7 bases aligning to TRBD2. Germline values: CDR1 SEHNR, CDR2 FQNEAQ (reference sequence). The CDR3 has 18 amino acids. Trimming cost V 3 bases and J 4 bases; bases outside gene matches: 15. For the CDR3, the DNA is TGTGCCAGCAGCTTCCCCGTGGGGGGGAGCGTTAAGTACAATGAGCAGTTCTTC. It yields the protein CASSFPVGGSVKYNEQFF.

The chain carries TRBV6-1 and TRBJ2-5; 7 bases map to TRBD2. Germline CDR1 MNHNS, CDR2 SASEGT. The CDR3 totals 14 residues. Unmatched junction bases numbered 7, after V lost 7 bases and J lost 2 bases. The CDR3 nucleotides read TGTGCCAGCACCCAGGGAGGGCAACAAGAGACCCAGTACTTC. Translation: CASTQGGQQETQYF.